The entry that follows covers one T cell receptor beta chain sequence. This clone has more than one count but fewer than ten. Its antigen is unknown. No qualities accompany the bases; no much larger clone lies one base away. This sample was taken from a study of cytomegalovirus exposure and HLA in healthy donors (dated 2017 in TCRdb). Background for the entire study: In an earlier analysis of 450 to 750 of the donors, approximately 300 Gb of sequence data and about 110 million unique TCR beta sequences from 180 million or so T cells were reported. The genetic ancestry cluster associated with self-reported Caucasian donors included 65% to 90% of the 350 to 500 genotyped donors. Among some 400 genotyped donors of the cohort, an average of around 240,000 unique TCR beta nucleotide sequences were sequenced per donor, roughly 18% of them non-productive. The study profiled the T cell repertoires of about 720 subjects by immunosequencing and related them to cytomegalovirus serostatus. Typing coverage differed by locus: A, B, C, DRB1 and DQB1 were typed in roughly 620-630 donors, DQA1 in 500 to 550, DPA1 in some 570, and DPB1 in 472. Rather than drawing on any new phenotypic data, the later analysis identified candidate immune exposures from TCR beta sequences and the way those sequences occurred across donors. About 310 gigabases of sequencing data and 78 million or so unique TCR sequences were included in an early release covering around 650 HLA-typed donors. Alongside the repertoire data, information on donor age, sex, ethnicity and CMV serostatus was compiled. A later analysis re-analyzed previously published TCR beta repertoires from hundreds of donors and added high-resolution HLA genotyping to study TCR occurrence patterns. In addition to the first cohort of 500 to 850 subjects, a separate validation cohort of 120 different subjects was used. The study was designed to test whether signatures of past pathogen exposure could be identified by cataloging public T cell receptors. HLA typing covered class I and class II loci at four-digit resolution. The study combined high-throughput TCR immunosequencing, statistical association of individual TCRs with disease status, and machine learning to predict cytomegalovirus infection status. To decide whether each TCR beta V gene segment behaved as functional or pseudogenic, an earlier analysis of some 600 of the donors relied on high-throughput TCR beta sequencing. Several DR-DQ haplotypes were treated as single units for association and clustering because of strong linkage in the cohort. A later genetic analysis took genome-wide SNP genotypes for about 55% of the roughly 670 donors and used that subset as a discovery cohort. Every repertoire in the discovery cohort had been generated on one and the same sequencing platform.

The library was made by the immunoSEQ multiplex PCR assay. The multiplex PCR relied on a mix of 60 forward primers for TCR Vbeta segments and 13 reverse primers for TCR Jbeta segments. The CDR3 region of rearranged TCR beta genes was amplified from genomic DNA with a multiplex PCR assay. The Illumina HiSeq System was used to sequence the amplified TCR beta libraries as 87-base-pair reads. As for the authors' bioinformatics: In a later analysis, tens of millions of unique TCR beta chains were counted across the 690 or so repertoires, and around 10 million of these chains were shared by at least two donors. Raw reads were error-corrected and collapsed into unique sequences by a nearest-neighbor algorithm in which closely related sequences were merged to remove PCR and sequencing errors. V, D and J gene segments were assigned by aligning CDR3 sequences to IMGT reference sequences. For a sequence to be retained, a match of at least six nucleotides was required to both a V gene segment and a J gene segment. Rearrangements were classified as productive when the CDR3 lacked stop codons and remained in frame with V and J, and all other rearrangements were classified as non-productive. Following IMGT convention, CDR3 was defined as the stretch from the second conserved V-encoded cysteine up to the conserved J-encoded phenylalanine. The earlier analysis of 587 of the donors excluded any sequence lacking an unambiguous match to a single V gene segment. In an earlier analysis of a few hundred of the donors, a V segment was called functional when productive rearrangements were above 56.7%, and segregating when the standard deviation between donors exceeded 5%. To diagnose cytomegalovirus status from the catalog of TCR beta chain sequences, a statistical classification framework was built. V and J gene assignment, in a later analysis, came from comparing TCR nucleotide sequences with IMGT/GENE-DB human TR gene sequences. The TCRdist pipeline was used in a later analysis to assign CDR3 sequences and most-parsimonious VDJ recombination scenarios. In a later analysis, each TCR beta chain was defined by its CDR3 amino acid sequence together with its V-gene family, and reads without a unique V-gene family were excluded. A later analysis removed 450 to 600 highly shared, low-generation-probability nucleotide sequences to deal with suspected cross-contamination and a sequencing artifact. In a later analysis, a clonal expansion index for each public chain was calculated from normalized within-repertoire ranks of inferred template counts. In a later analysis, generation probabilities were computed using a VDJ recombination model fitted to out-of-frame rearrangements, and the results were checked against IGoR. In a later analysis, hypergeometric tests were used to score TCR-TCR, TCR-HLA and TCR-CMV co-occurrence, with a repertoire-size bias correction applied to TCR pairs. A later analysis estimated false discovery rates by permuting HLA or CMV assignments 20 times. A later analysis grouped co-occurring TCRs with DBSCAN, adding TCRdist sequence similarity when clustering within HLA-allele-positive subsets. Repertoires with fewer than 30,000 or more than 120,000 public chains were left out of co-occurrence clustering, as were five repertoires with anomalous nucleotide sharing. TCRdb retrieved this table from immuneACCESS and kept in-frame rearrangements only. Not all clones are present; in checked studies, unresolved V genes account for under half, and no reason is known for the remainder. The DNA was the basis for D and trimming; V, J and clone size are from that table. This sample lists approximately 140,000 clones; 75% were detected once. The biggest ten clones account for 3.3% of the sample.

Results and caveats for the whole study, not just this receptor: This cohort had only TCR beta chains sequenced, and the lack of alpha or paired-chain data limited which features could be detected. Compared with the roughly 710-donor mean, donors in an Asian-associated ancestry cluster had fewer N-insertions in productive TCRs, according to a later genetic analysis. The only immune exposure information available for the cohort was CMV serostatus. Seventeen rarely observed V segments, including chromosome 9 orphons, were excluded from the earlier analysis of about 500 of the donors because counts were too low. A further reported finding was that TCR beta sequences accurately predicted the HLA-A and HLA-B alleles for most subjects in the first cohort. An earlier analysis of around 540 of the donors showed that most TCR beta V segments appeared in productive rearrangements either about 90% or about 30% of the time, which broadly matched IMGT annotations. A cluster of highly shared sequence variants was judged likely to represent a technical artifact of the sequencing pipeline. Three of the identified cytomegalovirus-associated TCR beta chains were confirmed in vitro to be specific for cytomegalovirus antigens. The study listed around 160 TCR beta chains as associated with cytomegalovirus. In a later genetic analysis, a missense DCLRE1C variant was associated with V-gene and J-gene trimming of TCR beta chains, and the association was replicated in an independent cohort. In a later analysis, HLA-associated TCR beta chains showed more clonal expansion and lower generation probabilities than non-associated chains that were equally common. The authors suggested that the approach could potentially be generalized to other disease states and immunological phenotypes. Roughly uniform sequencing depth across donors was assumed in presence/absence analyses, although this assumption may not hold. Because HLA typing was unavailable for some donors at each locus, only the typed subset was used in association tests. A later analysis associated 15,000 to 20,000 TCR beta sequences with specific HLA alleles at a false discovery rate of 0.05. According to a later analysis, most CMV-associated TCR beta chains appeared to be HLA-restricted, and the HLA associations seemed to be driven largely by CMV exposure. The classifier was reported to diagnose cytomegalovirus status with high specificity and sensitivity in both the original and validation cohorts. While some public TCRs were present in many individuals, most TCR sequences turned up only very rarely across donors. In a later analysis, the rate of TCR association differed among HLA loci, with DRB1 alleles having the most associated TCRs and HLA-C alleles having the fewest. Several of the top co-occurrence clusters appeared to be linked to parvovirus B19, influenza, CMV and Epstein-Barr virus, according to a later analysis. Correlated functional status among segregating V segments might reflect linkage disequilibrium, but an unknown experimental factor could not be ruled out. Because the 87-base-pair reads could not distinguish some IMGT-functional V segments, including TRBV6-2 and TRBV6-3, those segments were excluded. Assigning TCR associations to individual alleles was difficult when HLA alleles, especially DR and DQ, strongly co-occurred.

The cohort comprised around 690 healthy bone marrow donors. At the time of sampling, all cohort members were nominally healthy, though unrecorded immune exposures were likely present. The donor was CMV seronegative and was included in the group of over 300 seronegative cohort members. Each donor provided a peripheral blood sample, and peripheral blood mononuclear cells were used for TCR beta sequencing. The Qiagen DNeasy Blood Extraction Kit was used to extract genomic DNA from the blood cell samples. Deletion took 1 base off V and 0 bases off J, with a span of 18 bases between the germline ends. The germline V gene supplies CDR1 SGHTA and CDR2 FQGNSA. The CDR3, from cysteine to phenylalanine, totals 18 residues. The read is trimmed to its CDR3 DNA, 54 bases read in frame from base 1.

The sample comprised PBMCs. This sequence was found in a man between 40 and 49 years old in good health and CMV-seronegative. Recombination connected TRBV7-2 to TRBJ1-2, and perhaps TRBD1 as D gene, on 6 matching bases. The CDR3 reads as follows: CASSLGPFRTASNYGYTF. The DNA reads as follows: TGTGCCAGCAGCTTAGGTCCCTTCCGGACAGCCTCTAACTATGGCTACACCTTC.